The clone carrying this TCR beta chain was recorded at least ten times. Its antigen is as yet unknown. The entry originates in a study of regulatory T cells in long-lasting Graves disease. Study in general: The study counted Graves' disease as persistent given over 5 years of antithyroid drugs and positive TSH receptor antibodies. Findings and caveats of the study: TCR diversity in persistent Graves' patients was below that of newly diagnosed ones.

Time point noted: persistent/refractory GD, antithyroid drugs over 5 years with positive TRAb. The TCR library used RNA extracted from PBMCs. CDR1 and CDR2 (germline): KGHDR, SFDVKD. V was pared by 4 bases and J by 2 bases, with 7 bases between. This CDR3 is built from 13 residues. HTBI primers from iRepertoire and Arm-PCR of CDR3 regions yielded the TCR beta libraries. TCRdb reprocessed the multiplex PCR reads via MiXCR and lists one record per CDR3 protein. The profile covers about 450,000 distinct CDR3 sequences, with 20% to 25% appearing a single time and about a quarter taken by the ten largest. The receptor comes from a female donor with Graves disease. The sample consisted of peripheral blood mononuclear cells (PBMCs), taken when the disease was refractory, from a patient treated with antithyroid drugs. The chain couples TRBV24-1 to TRBJ2-5; D is unclear. The CDR3 sequence: CATSDPPQETQYF. In DNA, the CDR3 is TGTGCCACCAGTGACCCCCCTCAAGAGACCCAGTACTTC.